The sequence of this T cell receptor beta chain was determined in a study of T cells in Graves' hyperthyroidism and ophthalmopathy. Hyperthyroidism patients were newly diagnosed, had disease duration under 2 months, and were aged 18 to 65 years. Diagnoses were established using clinical symptoms, serum thyroxine and TRAb, thyroid ultrasound and orbital computed tomography. It was RNA transcripts that yielded the amplified TCR beta CDR3 regions. First-round RT-PCR targeting the TCR CDR3 was performed with the HTBI primer set. From the multiplex PCR reads, TCRdb called clonotypes with MiXCR, one entry per CDR3 protein. The sample lists about 560,000 distinct CDR3 sequences; just over 45% were seen once. The TCR comes from a woman between 18 and 29 years old with Graves' hyperthyroidism. Source material: peripheral blood or thyroid tissue (not recorded which).

As DNA, the CDR3 is TGTGCCAGCAGCATACGGGACGGTTTCTACGAGCAGTACTTC. Its translation is CASSIRDGFYEQYF. The chain links TRBV7-6 to TRBJ2-7; the D call may be TRBD1 or TRBD2 (5 bases each). Germline V CDR1 and CDR2: SGHVS, FNYEAQ. This CDR3 contains 14 residues. V was pared by 5 bases and J by 3 bases, with 14 bases between. The whole variable domain, filled in from reference TRBV7-6 and TRBJ2-7, reads GAGVSQSPRYKVTKRGQDVALRCDPISGHVSLYWYRQALGQGPEFLTYFNYEAQQDKSGLPNDRFSAERPEGSISTLTIQRTEQRDSAMYRCASSIRDGFYEQYFGPGTRLTVT.